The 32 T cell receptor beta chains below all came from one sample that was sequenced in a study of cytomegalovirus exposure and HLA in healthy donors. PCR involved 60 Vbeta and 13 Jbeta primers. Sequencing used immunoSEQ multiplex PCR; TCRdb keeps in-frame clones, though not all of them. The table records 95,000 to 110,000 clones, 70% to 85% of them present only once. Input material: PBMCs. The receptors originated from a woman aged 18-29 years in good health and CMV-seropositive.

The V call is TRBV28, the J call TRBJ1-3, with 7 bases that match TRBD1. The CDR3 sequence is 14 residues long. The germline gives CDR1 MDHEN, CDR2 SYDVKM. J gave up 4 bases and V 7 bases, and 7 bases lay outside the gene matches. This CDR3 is CASTETGDGNTIYF. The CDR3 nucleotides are TGTGCCAGCACCGAAACAGGGGACGGAAACACCATATATTTT.

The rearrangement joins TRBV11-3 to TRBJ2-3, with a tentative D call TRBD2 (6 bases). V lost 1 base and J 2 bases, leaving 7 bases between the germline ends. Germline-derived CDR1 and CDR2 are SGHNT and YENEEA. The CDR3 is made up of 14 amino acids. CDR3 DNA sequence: TGTGCCAGCAGCTTAGGCGGGACCACAGATACGCAGTATTTT. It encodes CASSLGGTTDTQYF.

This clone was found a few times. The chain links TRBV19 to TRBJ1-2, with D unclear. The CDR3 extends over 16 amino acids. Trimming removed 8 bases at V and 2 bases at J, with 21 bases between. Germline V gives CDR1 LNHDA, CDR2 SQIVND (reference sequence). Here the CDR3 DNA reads TGTGCCAGTGCCGCGGGGTCGGTCTTCGGGAACTATGGCTACACCTTC. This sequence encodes CASAAGSVFGNYGYTF.

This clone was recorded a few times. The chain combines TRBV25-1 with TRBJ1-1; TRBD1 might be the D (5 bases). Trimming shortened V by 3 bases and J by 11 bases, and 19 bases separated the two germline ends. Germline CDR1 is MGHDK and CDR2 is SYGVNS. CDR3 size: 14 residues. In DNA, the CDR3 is TGTGCCAGCAGTGATCCTGTCCCGGGACGGGGGGCTTTCTTT. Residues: CASSDPVPGRGAFF.

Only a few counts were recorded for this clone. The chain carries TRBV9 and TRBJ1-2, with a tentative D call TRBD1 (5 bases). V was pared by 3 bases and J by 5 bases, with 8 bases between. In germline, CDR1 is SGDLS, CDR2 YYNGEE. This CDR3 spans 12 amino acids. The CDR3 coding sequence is TGTGCCAGCAGCGGGACAACATATGGCTACACCTTC. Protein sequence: CASSGTTYGYTF.

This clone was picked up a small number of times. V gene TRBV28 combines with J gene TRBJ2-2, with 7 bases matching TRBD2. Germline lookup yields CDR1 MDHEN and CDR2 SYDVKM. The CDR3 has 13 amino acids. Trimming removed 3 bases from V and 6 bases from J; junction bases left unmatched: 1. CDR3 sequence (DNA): TGTGCCAGCAGTTTCCTAGCGGCCGGGGAGCTGTTTTTT. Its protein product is CASSFLAAGELFF.

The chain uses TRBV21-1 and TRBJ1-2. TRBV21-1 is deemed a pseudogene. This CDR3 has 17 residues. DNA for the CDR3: TGTGCCAGCAGCAAGGATCTAAGGCGCGGATTCGGCTATGGCTACACCTTC. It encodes CASSKDLRRGFGYGYTF.

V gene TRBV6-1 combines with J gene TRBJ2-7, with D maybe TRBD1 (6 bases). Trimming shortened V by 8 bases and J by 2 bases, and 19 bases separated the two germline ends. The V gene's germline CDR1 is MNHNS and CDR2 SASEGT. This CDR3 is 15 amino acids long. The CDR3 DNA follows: TGTGCCAGCGTCTCTATCGGGACACCTCCCTACGAGCAGTACTTC. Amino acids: CASVSIGTPPYEQYF.

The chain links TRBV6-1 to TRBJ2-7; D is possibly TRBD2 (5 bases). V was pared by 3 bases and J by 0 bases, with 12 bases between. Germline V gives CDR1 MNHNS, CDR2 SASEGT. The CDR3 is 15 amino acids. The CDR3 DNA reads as TGTGCCAGCAGTGATGGCTTCGGGATCTCCTACGAGCAGTACTTC. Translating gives CASSDGFGISYEQYF.

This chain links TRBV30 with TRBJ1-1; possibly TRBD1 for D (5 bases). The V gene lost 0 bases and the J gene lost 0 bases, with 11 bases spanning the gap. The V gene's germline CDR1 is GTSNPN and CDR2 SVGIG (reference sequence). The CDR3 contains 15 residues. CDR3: CAWSVPQGMNTEAFF. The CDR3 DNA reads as TGTGCCTGGAGTGTACCCCAGGGCATGAACACTGAAGCTTTCTTT.

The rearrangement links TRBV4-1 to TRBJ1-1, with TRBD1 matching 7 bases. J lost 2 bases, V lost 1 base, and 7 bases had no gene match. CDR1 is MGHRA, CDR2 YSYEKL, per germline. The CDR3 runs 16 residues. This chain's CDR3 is CASSQGGNRGNTEAFF. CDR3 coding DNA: TGCGCCAGCAGCCAAGGCGGGAACAGGGGAAACACTGAAGCTTTCTTT.

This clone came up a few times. The CDR3 DNA reads as TGTGCCAGCAGTCAGGGAACAGGGTACGCTGAAGCTTTCTTT. Its translation: CASSQGTGYAEAFF. V is TRBV6-1 and J is TRBJ1-1, with a tentative D call TRBD1 (6 bases). CDR1 is MNHNS, CDR2 SASEGT, per germline. The V and J ends lost 5 bases and 6 bases respectively, with 16 bases between them. This CDR3 has 14 amino acids.

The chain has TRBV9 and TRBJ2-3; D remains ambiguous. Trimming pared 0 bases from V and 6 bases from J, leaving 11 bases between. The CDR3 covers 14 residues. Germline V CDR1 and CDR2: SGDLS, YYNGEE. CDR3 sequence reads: CASSVASVFDTQYF. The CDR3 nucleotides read TGTGCCAGCAGCGTAGCTTCCGTGTTCGATACGCAGTATTTT. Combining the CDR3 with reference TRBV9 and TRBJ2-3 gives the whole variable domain DSGVTQTPKHLITATGQRVTLRCSPRSGDLSVYWYQQSLDQGLQFLIQYYNGEERAKGNILERFSAQQFPDLHSELNLSSLELGDSALYFCASSVASVFDTQYFGPGTRLTVL.

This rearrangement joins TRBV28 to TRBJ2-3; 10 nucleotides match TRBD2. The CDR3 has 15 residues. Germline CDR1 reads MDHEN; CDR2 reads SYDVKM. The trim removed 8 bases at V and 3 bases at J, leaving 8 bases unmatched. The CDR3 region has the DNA TGTGCCAGCTGGCCCCGGACTAGCGGAACAGATACGCAGTATTTT. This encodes CASWPRTSGTDTQYF.

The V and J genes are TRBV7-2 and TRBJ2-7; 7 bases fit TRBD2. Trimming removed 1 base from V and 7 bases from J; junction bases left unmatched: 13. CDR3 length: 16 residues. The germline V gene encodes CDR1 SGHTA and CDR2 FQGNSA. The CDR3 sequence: CASSLVAGPFLWEQYF. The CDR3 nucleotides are TGTGCCAGCAGCTTAGTAGCGGGTCCTTTCCTGTGGGAGCAGTACTTC.

CDR3 DNA sequence: TGTGCCAGCAGTCCCCGGCGACTAGCTAATGAGCAGTTCTTC. Translating gives CASSPRRLANEQFF. The V call is TRBV6-5, the J call TRBJ2-1; TRBD2 matches at 7 bases. CDR3 length equals 14 residues. CDR1 and CDR2 from the germline V gene are MNHEY and SVGAGI. V dropped 5 bases and J dropped 7; count of bases not matched to a gene: 8.

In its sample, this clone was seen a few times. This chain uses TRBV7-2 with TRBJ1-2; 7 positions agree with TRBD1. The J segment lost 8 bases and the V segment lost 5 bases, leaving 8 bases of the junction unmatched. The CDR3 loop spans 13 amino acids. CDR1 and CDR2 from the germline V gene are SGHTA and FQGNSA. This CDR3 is CASSPGQVVGYTF. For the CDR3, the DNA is TGTGCCAGCAGCCCCGGACAGGTCGTCGGCTACACCTTC.

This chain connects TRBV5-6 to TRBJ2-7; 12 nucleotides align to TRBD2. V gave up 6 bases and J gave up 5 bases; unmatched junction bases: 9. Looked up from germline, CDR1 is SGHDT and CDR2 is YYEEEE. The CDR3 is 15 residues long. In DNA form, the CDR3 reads TGTGCCAGCACCCCGCGACTAGCGGGAGCCAACGAGCAGTACTTC. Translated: CASTPRLAGANEQYF. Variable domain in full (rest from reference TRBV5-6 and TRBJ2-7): DAGVTQSPTHLIKTRGQQVTLRCSPKSGHDTVSWYQQALGQGPQFIFQYYEEEERQRGNFPDRFSGHQFPNYSSELNVNALLLGDSALYLCASTPRLAGANEQYFGPGTRLTVT.

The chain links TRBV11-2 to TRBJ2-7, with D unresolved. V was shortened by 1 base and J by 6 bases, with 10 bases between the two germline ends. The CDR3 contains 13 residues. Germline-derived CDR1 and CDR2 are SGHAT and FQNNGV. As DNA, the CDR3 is TGTGCCAGCAGCTTAGTTTGGCAAAGCGAGCAGTACTTC. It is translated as CASSLVWQSEQYF.

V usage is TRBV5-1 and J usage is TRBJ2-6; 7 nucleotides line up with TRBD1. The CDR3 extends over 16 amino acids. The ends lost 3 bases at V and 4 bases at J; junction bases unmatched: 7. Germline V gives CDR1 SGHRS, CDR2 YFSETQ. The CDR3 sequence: CASSSEGAGGANVLTF. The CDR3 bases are TGCGCCAGCAGCTCAGAGGGGGCCGGAGGGGCCAACGTCCTGACTTTC.

The DNA for the CDR3 is TGTGCCAGCAGCCTGGGGGGGGGCAATGAGCAGTTCTTC. Its translation: CASSLGGGNEQFF. This chain joins TRBV28 and TRBJ2-1; 7 bases line up with TRBD2. Germline V gene sequence: CDR1 MDHEN, CDR2 SYDVKM. The CDR3 is 13 residues long. With V trimmed by 6 bases and J by 6 bases, 5 bases remained unmatched.

The CDR3 loop is CASSSRGLAAAVETQYF. The CDR3, as DNA: TGTGCCAGCAGCTCTAGGGGACTAGCGGCCGCTGTGGAGACCCAGTACTTC. The chain combines TRBV2 with TRBJ2-5; 11 nucleotides line up with TRBD2. The CDR3 covers 17 residues. The J segment lost 5 bases and the V segment lost 6 bases, leaving 14 bases of the junction unmatched. From germline, CDR1 is SNHLY and CDR2 FYNNEI.

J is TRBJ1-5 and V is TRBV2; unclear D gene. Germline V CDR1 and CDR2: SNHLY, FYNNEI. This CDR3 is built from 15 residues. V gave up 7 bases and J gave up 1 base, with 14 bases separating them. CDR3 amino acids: CASTVYWASNQPQHF. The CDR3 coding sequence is TGTGCCAGCACAGTGTATTGGGCGAGCAATCAGCCCCAGCATTTT.

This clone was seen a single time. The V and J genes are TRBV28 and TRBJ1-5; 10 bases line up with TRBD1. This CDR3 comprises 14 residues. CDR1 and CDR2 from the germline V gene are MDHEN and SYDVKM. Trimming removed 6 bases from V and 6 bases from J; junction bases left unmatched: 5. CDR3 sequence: CASRQDRGSQPQHF. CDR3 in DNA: TGTGCCAGCAGACAGGACAGGGGGAGTCAGCCCCAGCATTTT.

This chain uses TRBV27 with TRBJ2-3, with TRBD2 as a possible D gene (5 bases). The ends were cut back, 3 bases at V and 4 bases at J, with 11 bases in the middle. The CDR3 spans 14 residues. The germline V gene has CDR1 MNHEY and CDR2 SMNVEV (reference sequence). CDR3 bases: TGTGCCAGCAGTTTGGGTAGCGTCGCAGATACGCAGTATTTT. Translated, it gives CASSLGSVADTQYF.

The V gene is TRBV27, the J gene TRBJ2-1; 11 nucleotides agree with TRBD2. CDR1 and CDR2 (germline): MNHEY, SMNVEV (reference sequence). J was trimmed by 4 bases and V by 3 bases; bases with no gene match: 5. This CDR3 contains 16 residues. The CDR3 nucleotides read TGTGCCAGCAGTTTGATAGCGGGAGGGCCTTACAATGAGCAGTTCTTC. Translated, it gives CASSLIAGGPYNEQFF.

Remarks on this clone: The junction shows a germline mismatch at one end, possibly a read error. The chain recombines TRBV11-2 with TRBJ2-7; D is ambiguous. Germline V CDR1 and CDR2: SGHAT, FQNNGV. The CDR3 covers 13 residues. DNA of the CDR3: TGTGCCAGCAGCCTAGAGATGGTGGCCGAGCAGTACTTC. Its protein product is CASSLEMVAEQYF.

CDR3 nucleotides: TGCGCCAGCAGCCAAGACCCCGCGGGGAATGAGCAGTTCTTC. Translating it yields CASSQDPAGNEQFF. This chain joins TRBV4-1 and TRBJ2-1; possibly TRBD2 for D (6 bases). With 0 bases removed from V and 7 bases from J, the gap between germline ends came to 10 bases. Germline V gene sequence: CDR1 MGHRA, CDR2 YSYEKL. There are 14 residues in the CDR3.

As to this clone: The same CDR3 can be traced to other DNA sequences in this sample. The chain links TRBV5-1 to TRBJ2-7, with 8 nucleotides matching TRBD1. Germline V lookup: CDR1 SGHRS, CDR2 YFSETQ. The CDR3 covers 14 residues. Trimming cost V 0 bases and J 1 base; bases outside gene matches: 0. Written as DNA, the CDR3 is TGCGCCAGCAGCTTGGGACAGGGGTCCTACGAGCAGTACTTC. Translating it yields CASSLGQGSYEQYF.

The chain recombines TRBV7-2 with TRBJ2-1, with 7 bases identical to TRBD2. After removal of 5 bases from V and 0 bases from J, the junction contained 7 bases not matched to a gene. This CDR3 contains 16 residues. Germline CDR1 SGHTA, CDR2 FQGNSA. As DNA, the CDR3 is TGTGCCAGCAGCGCCCCACGCGGGAGCTCCTACAATGAGCAGTTCTTC. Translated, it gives CASSAPRGSSYNEQFF.

CDR3 in DNA: TGTGCCAGCAGCCCCTGGACTAGCGGGGCCAATGAGCAGTTCTTC. Its protein product is CASSPWTSGANEQFF. The J gene is TRBJ2-1, the V gene TRBV11-3, with 12 nucleotides matching TRBD2. The CDR3 sequence is 15 residues long. CDR1 and CDR2 from the germline V gene are SGHNT and YENEEA. Trimming took 5 bases from V and 6 from J; bases not matched to a gene: 5.

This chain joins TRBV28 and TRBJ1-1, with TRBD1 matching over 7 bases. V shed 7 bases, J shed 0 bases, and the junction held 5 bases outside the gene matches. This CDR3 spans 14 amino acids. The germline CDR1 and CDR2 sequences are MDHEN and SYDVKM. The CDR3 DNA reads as TGTGCCAGCACAAAGGGGGCTCTGAACACTGAAGCTTTCTTT. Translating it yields CASTKGALNTEAFF.